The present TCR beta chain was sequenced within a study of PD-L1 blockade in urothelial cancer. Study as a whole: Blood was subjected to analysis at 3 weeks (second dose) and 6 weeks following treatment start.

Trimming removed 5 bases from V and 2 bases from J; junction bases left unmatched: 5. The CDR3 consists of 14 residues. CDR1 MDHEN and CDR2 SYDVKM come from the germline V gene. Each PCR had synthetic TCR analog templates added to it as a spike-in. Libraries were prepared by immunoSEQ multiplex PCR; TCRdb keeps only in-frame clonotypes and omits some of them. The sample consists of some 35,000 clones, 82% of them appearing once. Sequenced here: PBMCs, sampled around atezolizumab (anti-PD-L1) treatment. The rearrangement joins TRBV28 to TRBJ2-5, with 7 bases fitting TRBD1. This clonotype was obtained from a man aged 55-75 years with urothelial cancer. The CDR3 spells CASSKRGRQETQYF. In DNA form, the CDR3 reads TGTGCCAGCAGTAAAAGGGGGCGTCAAGAGACCCAGTACTTC.